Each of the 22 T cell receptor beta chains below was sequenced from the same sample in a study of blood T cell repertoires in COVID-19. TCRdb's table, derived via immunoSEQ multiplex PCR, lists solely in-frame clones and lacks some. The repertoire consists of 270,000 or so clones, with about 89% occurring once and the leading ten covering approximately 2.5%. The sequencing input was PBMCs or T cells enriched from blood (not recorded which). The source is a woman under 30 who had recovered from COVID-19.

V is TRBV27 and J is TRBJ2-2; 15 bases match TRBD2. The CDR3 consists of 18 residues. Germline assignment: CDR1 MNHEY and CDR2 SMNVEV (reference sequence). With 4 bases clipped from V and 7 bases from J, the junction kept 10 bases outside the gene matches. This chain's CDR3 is CASSSRTSGRASIGELFF. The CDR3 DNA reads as TGTGCCAGCAGTTCCCGGACTAGCGGGAGGGCCTCGATCGGGGAGCTGTTTTTT.

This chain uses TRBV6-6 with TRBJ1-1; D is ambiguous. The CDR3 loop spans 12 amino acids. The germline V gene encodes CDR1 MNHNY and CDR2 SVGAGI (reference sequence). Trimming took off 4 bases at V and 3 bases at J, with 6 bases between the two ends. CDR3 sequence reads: CASSLEDTEAFF. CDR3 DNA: TGTGCCAGCAGTTTAGAGGACACTGAAGCTTTCTTT.

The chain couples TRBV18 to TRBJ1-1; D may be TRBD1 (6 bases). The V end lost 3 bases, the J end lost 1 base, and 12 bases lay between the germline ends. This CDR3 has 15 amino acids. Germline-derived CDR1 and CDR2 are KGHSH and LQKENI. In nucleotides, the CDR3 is TGTGCCAGCTCACCTTGGGGGGGCGAGAACACTGAAGCTTTCTTT. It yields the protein CASSPWGGENTEAFF.

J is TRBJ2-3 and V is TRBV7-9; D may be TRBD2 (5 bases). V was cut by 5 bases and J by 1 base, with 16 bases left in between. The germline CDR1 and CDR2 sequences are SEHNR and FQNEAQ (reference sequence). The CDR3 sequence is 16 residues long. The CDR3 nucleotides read TGTGCCAGCAGCGGAGGTCCCGTGGGAGGCACAGATACGCAGTATTTT. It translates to CASSGGPVGGTDTQYF. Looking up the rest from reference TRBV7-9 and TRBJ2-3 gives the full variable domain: DTGVSQNPRHKITKRGQNVTFRCDPISEHNRLYWYRQTLGQGPEFLTYFQNEAQLEKSRLLSDRFSAERPKGSFSTLEIQRTEQGDSAMYLCASSGGPVGGTDTQYFGPGTRLTVL.

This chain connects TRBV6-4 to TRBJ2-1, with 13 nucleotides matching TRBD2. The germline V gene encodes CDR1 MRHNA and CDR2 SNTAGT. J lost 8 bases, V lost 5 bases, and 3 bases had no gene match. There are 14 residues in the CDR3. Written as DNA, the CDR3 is TGTGCCAGCAGTCTAGGACTAGCGGGAGATGAGCAGTTCTTC. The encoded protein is CASSLGLAGDEQFF.

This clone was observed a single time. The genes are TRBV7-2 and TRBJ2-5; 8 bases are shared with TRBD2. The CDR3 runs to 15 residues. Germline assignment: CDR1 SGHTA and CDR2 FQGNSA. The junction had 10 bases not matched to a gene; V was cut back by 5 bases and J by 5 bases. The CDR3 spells CASSPQGGRTETQYF. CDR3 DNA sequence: TGTGCCAGCAGCCCTCAGGGCGGGAGGACGGAGACCCAGTACTTC.

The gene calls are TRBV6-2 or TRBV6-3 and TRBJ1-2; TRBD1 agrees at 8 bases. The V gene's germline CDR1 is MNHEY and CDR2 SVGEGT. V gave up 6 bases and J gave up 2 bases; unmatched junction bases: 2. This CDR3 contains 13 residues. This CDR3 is CASSRTGNYGYTF. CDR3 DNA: TGTGCCAGCAGCCGGACAGGGAACTATGGCTACACCTTC.

CDR3 protein: CASSRGSGLTTDTQYF. The CDR3 bases are TGTGCCAGCAGCCGGGGTAGCGGACTTACCACAGATACGCAGTATTTT. The J gene is TRBJ2-3, the V gene TRBV7-8, with D maybe TRBD2 (6 bases). This CDR3 is 16 amino acids long. Germline V gene sequence: CDR1 SGHVS, CDR2 FQNEAQ. Between the trimmed V and J ends, which lost 5 bases and 2 bases, there was a span of 17 bases.

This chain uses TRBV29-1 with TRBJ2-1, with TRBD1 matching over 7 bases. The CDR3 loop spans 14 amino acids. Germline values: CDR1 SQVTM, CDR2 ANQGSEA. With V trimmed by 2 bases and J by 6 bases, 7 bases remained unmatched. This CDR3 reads CSVESQGRGNEQFF. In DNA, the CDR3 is TGCAGCGTTGAATCACAGGGGCGCGGCAATGAGCAGTTCTTC.

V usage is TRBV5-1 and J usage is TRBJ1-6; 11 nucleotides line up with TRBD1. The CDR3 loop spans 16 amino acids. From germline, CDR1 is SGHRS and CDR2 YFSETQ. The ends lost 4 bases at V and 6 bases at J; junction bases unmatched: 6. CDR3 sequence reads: CASSEGQGAPNSPLHF. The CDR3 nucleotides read TGCGCCAGCAGCGAAGGACAGGGGGCACCTAATTCACCCCTCCACTTT. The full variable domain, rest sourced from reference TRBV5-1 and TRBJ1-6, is KAGVTQTPRYLIKTRGQQVTLSCSPISGHRSVSWYQQTPGQGLQFLFEYFSETQRNKGNFPGRFSGRQFSNSRSEMNVSTLELGDSALYLCASSEGQGAPNSPLHFGNGTRLTVT.

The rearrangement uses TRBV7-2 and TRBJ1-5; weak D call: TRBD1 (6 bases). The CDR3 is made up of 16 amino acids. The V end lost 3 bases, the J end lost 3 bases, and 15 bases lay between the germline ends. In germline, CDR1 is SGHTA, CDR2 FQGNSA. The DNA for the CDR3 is TGTGCCAGCAGCTTCCAAACGGGGACACCCAATCAGCCCCAGCATTTT. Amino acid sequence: CASSFQTGTPNQPQHF.

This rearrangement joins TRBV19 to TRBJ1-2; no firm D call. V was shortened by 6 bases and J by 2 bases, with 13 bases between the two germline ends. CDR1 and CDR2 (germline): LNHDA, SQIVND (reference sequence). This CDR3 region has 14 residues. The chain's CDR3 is CASRREFENYGYTF. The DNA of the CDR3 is TGTGCCAGTAGAAGGGAGTTCGAGAACTATGGCTACACCTTC.

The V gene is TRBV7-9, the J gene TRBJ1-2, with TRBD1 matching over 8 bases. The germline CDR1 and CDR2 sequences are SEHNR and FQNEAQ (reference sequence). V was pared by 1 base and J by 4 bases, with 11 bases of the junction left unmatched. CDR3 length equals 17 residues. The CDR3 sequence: CASSLEWSGQGVYGYTF. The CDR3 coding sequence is TGTGCCAGCAGCTTAGAATGGTCTGGACAGGGAGTCTATGGCTACACCTTC.

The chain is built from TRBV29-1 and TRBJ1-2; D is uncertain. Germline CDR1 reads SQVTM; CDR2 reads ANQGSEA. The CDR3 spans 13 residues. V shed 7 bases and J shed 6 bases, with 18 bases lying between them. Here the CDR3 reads CSDYRGPGDGYTF. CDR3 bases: TGCAGCGACTACAGAGGCCCCGGGGATGGCTACACCTTC.

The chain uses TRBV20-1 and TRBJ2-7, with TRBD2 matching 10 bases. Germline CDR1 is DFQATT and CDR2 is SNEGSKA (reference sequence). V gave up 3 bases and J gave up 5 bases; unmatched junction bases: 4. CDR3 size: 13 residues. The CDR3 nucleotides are TGCAGTGCTAGTGTTCTAGCGGGGGACGAGCAGTACTTC. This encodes CSASVLAGDEQYF.

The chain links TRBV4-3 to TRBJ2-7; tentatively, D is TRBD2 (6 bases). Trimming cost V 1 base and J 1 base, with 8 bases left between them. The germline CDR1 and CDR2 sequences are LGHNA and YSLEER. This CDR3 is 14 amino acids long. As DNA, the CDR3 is TGCGCCAGCAGCCAAGTGGGGGGTTCCTACGAGCAGTACTTC. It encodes CASSQVGGSYEQYF.

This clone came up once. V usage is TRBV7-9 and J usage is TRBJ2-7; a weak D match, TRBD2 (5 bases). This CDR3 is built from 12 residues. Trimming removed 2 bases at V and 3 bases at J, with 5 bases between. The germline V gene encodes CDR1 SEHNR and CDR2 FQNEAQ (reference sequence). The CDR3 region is CASSLTSYEQYF. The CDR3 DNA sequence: TGTGCCAGCAGCTTAACTAGCTACGAGCAGTACTTC.

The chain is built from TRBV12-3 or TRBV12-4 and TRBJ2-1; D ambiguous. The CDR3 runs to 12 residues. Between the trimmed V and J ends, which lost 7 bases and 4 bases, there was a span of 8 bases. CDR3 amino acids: CASMMRYNEQFF. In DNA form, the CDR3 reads TGTGCCAGCATGATGCGGTACAATGAGCAGTTCTTC.

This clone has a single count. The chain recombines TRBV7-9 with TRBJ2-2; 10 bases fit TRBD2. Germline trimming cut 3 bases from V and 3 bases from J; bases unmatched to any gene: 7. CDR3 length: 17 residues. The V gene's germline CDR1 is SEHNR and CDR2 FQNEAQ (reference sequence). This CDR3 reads CASSLSSGSRDTGELFF. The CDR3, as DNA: TGTGCCAGCAGCTTGTCTAGCGGGAGCCGGGACACCGGGGAGCTGTTTTTT. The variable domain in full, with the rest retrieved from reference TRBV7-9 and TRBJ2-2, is DTGVSQNPRHKITKRGQNVTFRCDPISEHNRLYWYRQTLGQGPEFLTYFQNEAQLEKSRLLSDRFSAERPKGSFSTLEIQRTEQGDSAMYLCASSLSSGSRDTGELFFGEGSRLTVL.

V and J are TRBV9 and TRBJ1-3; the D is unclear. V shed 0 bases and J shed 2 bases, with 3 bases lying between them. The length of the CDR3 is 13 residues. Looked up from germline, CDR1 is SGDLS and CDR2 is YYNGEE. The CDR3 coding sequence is TGTGCCAGCAGCGTAGCTACTGGAAACACCATATATTTT. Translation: CASSVATGNTIYF.

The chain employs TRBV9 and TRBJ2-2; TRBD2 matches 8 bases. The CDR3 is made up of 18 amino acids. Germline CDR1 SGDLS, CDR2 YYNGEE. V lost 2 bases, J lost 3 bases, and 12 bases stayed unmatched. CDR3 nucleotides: TGTGCCAGCAGCGTTCTAGCGGGCTACCTTGGGGACACCGGGGAGCTGTTTTTT. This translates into CASSVLAGYLGDTGELFF.

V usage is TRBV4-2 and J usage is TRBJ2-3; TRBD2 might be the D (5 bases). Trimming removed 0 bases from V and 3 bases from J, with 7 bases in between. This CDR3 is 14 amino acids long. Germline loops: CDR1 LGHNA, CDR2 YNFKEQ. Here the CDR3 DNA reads TGTGCCAGCAGCCAAGACCCGGGAACAGATACGCAGTATTTT. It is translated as CASSQDPGTDTQYF.